This entry features one TCR beta chain sequence. The record originates from a study of blood T cell repertoires in COVID-19. Study-wide context: Sites across the United States, Italy and Spain contributed samples from acute and convalescent COVID-19. In each case, the material was cDNA or gDNA derived from T cells, B-cell-depleted T cells, or PBMCs.

Germline CDR1 and CDR2: LNHNV and YYDKDF (reference sequence). V dropped 4 bases and J dropped 1; count of bases not matched to a gene: 6. CDR3 length equals 15 residues. Original analysis: Estimates of nucleated cell counts were drawn from the amplification of reference gene primers. Measured with immunoSEQ multiplex PCR; TCRdb has only the in-frame clones, and not every one. V and J calls and clone size are given by that table; D and trimming were obtained from the DNA. The sample contains about 150,000 clones, 80% to 90% of which appear only once. Sequences were obtained from peripheral blood. The TCR originated in a woman in her fifties or sixties with acute or convalescent COVID-19. The J gene is TRBJ2-7, the V gene TRBV15; the match to TRBD2 covers 8 bases. The DNA for the CDR3 is TGTGCCACCAGCAATCCACTAGCGGAGTCCTACGAGCAGTACTTC. Protein product: CATSNPLAESYEQYF.